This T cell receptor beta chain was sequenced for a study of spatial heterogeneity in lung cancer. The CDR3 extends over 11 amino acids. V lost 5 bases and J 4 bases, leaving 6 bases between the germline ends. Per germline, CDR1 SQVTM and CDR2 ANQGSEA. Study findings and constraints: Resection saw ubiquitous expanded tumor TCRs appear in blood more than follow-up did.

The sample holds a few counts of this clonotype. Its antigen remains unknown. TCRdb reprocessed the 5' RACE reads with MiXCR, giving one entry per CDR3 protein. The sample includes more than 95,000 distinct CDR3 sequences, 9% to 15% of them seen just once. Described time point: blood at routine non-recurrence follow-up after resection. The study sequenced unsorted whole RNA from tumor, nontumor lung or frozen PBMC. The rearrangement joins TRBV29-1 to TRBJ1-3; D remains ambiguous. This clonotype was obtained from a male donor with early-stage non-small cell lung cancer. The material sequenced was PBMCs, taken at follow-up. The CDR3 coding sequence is TGCAGCGTTCGTCCCGGAAACACCATATATTTT. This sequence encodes CSVRPGNTIYF.